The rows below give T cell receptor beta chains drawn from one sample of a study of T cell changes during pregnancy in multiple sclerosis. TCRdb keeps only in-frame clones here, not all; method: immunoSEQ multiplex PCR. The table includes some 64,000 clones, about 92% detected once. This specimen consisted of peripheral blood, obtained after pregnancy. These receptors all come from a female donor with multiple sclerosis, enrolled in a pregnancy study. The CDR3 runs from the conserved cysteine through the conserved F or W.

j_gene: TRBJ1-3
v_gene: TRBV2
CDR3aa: CASNRVGNTIYF

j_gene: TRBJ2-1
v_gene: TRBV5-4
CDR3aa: CASRQGLAEDNEQFF

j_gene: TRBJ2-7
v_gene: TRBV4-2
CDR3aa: CASSQGQPYEQYF

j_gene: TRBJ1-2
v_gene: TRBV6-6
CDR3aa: CASRPAGLIYGYTF

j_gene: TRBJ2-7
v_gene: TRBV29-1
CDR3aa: CSLRTSSDEQYF

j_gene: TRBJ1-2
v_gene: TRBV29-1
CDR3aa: CSVQFRGQDGYTF

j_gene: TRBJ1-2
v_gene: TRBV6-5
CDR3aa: CATGWFYGYTF

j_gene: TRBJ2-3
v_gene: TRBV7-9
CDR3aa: CASSPLLGGPTDTQYF

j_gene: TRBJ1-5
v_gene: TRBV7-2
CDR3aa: CASSAGTVWPQHF

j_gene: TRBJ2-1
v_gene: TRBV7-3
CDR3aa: CASSLIPGVSYNEQFF

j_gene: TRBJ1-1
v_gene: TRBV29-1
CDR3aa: CSVLGEEAFF

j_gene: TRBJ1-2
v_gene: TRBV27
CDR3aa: CASSPLDRDENGYTF

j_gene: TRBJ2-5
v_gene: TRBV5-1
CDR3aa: CASSLGGYQETQYF

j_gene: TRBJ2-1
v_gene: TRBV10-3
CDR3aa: CAISEMESSYNEQFF

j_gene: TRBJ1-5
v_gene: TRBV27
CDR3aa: CASSLGGSNQPQHF

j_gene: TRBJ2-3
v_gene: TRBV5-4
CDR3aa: CASSFRSDTQYF

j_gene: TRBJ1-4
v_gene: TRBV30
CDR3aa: CAWGGGNGEKLFF

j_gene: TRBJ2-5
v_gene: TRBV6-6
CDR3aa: CASNPRQKETQYF

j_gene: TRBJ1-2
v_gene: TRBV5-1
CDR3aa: CASSPGQESYGYTF

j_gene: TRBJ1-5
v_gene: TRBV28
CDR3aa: CASSFGQGAPQPQHF

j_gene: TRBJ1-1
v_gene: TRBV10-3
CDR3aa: CAIRGGTPMNTEAFF

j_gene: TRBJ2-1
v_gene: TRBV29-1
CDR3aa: CSVDRVGGSYNEQFF

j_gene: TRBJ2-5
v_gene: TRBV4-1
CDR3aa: CASSQVGQPETQYF

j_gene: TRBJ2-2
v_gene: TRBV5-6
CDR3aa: CASSEEGLRAGELFF

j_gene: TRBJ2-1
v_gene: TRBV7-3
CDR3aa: CASSFVSGRGDEQFF

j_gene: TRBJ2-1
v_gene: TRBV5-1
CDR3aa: CASSLTSYNEQFF

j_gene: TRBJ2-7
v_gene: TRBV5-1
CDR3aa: CASSLADTYEQYF

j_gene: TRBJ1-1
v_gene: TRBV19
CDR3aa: CASRQGVYTEAFF

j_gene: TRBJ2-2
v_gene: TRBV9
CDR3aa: CASSVAKGRTGELFF

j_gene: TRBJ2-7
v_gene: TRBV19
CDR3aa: CASSADSYEQYF

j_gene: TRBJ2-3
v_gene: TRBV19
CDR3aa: CASSGGRAFSTDTQYF

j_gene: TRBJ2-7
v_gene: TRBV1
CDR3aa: CTSSRPFQGRESYEQYF

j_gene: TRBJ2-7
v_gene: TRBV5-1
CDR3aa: CASSSESGSYEQYF

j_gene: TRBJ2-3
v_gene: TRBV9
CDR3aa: CASSVGVFPDTQYF

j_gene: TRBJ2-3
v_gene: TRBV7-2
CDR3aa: CASSSPWDSPDTQYF

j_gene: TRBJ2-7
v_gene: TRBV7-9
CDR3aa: CASSLVTSGSYEQYF

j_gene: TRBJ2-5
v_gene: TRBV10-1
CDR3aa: CASSPLVGETQYF

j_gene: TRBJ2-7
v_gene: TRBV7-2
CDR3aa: CASSQRTSGRADEQYF

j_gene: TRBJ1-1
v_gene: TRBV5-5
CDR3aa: CASKGAEAFF

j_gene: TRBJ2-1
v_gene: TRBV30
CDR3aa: CAWSDRGGYYNEQFF

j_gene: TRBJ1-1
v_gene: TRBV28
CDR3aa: CASSAWTGGGDTEAFF

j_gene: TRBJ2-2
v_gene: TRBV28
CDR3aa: CASGTSGRIPYTGELFF

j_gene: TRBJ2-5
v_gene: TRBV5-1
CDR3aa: CASSPVLAGETQYF

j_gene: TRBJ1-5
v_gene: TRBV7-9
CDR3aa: CASSLAGSSNQPQHF

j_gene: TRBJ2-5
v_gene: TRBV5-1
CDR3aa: CASSTGLTDQETQYF

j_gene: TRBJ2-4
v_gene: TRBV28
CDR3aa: CASRSSGGPVTKNIQYF

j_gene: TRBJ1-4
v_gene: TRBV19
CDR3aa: CASSRDRNNEKLFF